This note documents a single T cell receptor (beta chain) sequence. Its antigen is unknown. Germline V lookup: CDR1 SNHLY, CDR2 FYNNEI. The CDR3 totals 19 residues. The data were taken from a study of T cells expressing NK-cell markers. Generation of TCR beta cDNA was performed by 5'RACE template switching incorporating UMIs. TCRdb re-analyzed the 5' RACE reads; it lists each CDR3 protein once, without DNA. In all, the sample yields approximately 170,000 distinct CDR3 sequences. Broader study findings: In a handful of donors, dominant clonotypes made up roughly 28.3-65% of CD3+CD56-NKG2C+ cells.

Sequencing was carried out using blood T cells: a sorted CD56 or NKG2C T cell subset, CD4+ or CD8+ T cells, or bulk PBMC T cells (not recorded which). The chain carries TRBV2 and TRBJ1-1; lacking DNA, the TRBD1 call made by TCRdb goes unchecked. The sequence was collected from a man between 18 and 69 years old in good health. This CDR3 is CASSETFGGRRQENTEAFF.